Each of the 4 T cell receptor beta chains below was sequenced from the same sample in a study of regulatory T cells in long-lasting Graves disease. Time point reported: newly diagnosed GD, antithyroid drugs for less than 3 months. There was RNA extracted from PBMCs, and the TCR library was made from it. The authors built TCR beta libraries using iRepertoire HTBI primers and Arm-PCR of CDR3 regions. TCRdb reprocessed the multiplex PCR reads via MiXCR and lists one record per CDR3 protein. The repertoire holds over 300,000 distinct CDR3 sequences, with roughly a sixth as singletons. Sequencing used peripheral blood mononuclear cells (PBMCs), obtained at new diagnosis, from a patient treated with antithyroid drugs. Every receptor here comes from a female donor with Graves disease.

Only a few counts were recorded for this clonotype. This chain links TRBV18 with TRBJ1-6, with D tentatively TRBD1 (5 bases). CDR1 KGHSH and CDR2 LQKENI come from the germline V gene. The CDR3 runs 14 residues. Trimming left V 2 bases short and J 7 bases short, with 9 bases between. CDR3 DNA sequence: TGTGCCAGCTCACCAAAGGGGCAGAATTCACCCCTCCACTTT. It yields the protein CASSPKGQNSPLHF.

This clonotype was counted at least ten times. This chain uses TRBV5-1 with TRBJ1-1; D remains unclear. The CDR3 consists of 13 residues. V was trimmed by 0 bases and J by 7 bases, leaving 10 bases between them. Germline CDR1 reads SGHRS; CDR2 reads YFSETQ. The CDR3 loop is CASSLARNLEAFF. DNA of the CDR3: TGCGCCAGCAGCTTGGCCCGAAACCTTGAAGCTTTCTTT.

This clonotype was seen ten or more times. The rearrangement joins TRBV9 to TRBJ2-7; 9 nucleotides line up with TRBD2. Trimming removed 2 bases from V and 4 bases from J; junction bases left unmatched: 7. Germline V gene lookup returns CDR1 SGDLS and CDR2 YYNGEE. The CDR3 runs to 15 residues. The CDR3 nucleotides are TGTGCCAGCAGCGTTGGTAGCGGGAGTGGGTACGAGCAGTACTTC. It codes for CASSVGSGSGYEQYF.

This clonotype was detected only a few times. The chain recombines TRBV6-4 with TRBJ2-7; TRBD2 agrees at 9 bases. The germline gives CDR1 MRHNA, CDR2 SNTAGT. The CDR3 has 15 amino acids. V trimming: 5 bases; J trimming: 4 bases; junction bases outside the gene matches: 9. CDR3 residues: CASSYYSGSQYEQYF. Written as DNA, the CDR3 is TGTGCCAGCAGTTACTATAGCGGGAGTCAATACGAGCAGTACTTC.